This entry features one TCR beta chain sequence. The length of the CDR3 is 15 residues. From germline, CDR1 is SEHNR and CDR2 FQNEAQ (reference sequence). Between the trimmed V and J ends, which lost 1 base and 1 base, there was a span of 10 bases. The entry originates in a study of molecular identifiers for immune sequencing clone quantification. Methods described previously were used for bulk TCR libraries, and listed TCR primers were applied. TCRdb analysed the PCR reads with MiXCR anew, one entry per CDR3 protein. The top ten clones hold 0.6% to 0.9% of a sample with some 590,000 distinct CDR3 sequences, around 25% of them seen once.

Sequenced sample: naive CD8+ T cells from blood, with Jurkat cell RNA spiked in. Subset specified: FACS-sorted CD8+CD4-CCR7+CD45RA+ naive T cells. The gene calls are TRBV7-9 and TRBJ1-1; D gene ambiguous. This TCR derives from a human donor in good health. Some libraries in this study had Jurkat cell RNA spiked in. CDR3 in amino acids: CASSLVGGENTEAFF. The CDR3 coding sequence is TGTGCCAGCAGCTTAGTAGGTGGGGAGAACACTGAAGCTTTCTTT.